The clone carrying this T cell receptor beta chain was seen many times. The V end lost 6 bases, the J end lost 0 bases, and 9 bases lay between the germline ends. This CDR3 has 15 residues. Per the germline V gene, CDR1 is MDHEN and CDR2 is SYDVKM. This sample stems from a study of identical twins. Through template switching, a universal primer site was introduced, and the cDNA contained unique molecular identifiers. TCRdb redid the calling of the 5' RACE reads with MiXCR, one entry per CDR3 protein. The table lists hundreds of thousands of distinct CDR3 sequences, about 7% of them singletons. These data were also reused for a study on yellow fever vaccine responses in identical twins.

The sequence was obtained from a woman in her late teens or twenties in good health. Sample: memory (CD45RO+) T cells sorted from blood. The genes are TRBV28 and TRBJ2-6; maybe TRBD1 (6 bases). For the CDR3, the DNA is TGTGCCAGCAGCCGAGGGGGCTCTGGGGCCAACGTCCTGACTTTC. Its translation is CASSRGGSGANVLTF.